This passage covers 27 T cell receptor beta chains from one sample sequenced in a study of T cells in women clearing cervical HPV infection (dated by TCRdb to the late 2010s). The library came from the immunoSEQ multiplex PCR assay. TCRdb obtained this table from immuneACCESS and retained in-frame rearrangements with V and J assigned. These tables miss some clones; where compared with another copy, unresolved V genes account for less than half of the shortfall, and the remainder is unexplained. For this sample, the table gives fewer than 40,000 clones. Clones ranked in the top ten supply roughly 7% of the sample. The sample comprised blood buffy coat. The receptors were gathered from a woman between 18 and 75 years old with a cervical HPV16 infection that either progressed to CIN3+ or cleared (not recorded which).

Partial CDR3 DNA: TGTGCCAGCTGCTTTCGATTGGGCCCCAACAATGAG. Residues: CASCFRLGPNNE. From start to end, the CDR3 is CASCFRLGPNNEQFF. The chain is built from TRBV28 and TRBJ2-1, with D uncertain. With the read ending 3 residues before the CDR3 end, the germline J gene is used to fill in that end. CDR1 and CDR2 (germline): MDHEN, SYDVKM. There are 15 residues in the CDR3. Trimming removed 8 bases from V and 5 bases from J, with 19 bases in between.

About this clone: The CDR3 is cut off 3 residues early in the read; its end comes from the germline J gene. This chain links TRBV7-8 with TRBJ1-2; tentative D call: TRBD1 (6 bases). The CDR3 length is 13 residues. Germline V gene sequence: CDR1 SGHVS, CDR2 FQNEAQ. Trimming pared 3 bases from V and 5 bases from J, leaving 10 bases between. CDR3 sequence: CASSFYREYGYTF. Incomplete CDR3 DNA: TGTGCCAGCAGCTTCTACAGGGAGTATGGC.

As for this clone: The CDR3 end falls 3 residues outside the read, so it is completed with the germline J gene. The rearrangement uses TRBV5-1 and TRBJ2-1, with TRBD1 matching 9 bases. The CDR3 runs 16 residues. CDR1 is SGHRS, CDR2 YFSETQ, per germline. V shed 0 bases, J shed 7 bases, and the junction held 8 bases outside the gene matches. CDR3 in amino acids: CASSLASGQGANEQFF. The part of the CDR3 DNA that was read is TGCGCCAGCAGCTTGGCCTCGGGACAGGGTGCAAATGAG.

Concerning this clone: The read ends 3 residues shy of where the CDR3 ends; the end is completed using the germline J gene. This chain connects TRBV6-2 or TRBV6-3 to TRBJ1-2, with D tentatively TRBD1 (6 bases). Germline assignment: CDR1 MNHEY and CDR2 SVGEGT. This CDR3 contains 15 residues. The CDR3 is CASSYRLGGRGGYTF. The DNA read from the CDR3 is TGTGCCAGCAGTTACCGCCTCGGGGGGCGAGGCGGC.

About this clone itself: The CDR3 end is not reached by the read, which stops 3 residues before it; the germline J gene fills it in. The chain uses TRBV19 and TRBJ2-7; possible D gene TRBD2, 6 bases. The germline CDR1 and CDR2 sequences are LNHDA and SQIVND (reference sequence). This CDR3 region has 15 residues. Trimming cost V 5 bases and J 5 bases, with 19 bases left between them. The CDR3 sequence: CASSWRGRAINEQYF. CDR3 DNA, as far as it was read: TGTGCCAGTAGTTGGAGGGGCCGGGCCATCAACGAG.

Regarding this clone: The CDR3 end lies 3 residues beyond the end of the read and is filled in from the germline J gene. This chain joins TRBV7-6 and TRBJ1-2; no clear D. Germline loops: CDR1 SGHVS, CDR2 FNYEAQ. The CDR3 sequence is 18 residues long. Partial CDR3 DNA: TGTGCCAGCAGCTTCGGAGATCCCCAGCGGGGAGGAACAGATACC. Translating gives CASSFGDPQRGGTDT. From start to end, the CDR3 is CASSFGDPQRGGTDTYTF. Together with reference TRBV7-6 and TRBJ1-2, the CDR3 gives the full variable domain: GAGVSQSPRYKVTKRGQDVALRCDPISGHVSLYWYRQALGQGPEFLTYFNYEAQQDKSGLPNDRFSAERPEGSISTLTIQRTEQRDSAMYRCASSFGDPQRGGTDTYTFGSGTRLTVV.

With regard to this clone: The DNA ends 3 residues before the CDR3 does, and the rest of the CDR3 is filled in from the germline J gene. The rearrangement links TRBV10-3 to TRBJ1-3; 7 bases match TRBD1. Per germline, CDR1 ENHRY and CDR2 SYGVKD. This CDR3 comprises 13 residues. Germline trimming cut 7 bases from V and 6 bases from J; bases unmatched to any gene: 6. CDR3: CAINTGVANTIYF. The DNA read from the CDR3 is TGTGCCATCAACACAGGGGTTGCAAACACC.

A note on this clone: With the read ending 3 residues before the CDR3 end, the germline J gene is used to fill in that end. This rearrangement joins TRBV7-9 to TRBJ1-2; D is possibly TRBD1 (5 bases). Germline V gives CDR1 SEHNR, CDR2 FQNEAQ (reference sequence). There are 12 residues in the CDR3. The V and J ends lost 2 bases and 7 bases respectively, with 8 bases between them. CDR3 DNA (partial): TGTGCCAGCAGCTTAACAGGAGGTGGC. Translated, it gives CASSLTGGG. The entire CDR3 protein reads CASSLTGGGYTF.

Judged by frequency, this clone is medium-sized. The read stops 3 residues short of the end of the CDR3; the missing end is completed from the germline J gene. This sequence joins TRBV30 and TRBJ2-7; 11 bases are shared with TRBD1. V lost 3 bases and J lost 6; bases outside the gene matches: 10. Germline V gene data show CDR1 as GTSNPN and CDR2 as SVGIG (reference sequence). The CDR3 loop spans 15 amino acids. The CDR3 here is CAWSEPRTGGGEQYF. The CDR3 DNA, read in part, is TGTGCCTGGAGCGAACCGAGGACAGGGGGCGGCGAG.

A remark on this clone: Read sequence stops 3 residues before the CDR3 end, and the germline J gene provides the missing end. The chain has TRBV10-1 and TRBJ2-1; 7 positions agree with TRBD1. V lost 10 bases, J lost 5 bases, and 5 bases stayed unmatched. Looked up from germline, CDR1 is WNHNN and CDR2 is SYGVQD (reference sequence). The CDR3 spans 12 residues. The sequenced part of the CDR3 DNA is TGCGCCACCGGACAGGAAAACAATGAG. Protein: CATGQENNE. In full, the CDR3 is CATGQENNEQFF.

As for this clone: The CDR3 end is not reached by the read, which stops 3 residues before it; the germline J gene fills it in. The chain employs TRBV19 and TRBJ1-4, with TRBD1 as a possible D gene (5 bases). This CDR3 contains 15 residues. Germline CDR1 is LNHDA and CDR2 is SQIVND (reference sequence). Trimming removed 4 bases at V and 6 bases at J, with 15 bases between. CDR3 sequence reads: CASSTTGEVYEKLFF. Partial CDR3 DNA: TGTGCCAGTAGTACCACAGGCGAGGTATATGAAAAA.

Regarding this clone: The read ends 3 residues before the CDR3 terminus; that terminus is restored from the germline J gene. The chain is built from TRBV7-6 and TRBJ2-3; weak D call: TRBD2 (6 bases). From germline, CDR1 is SGHVS and CDR2 FNYEAQ. The CDR3 totals 13 residues. CDR3 protein: CASSKGRQETQYF. The covered CDR3 bases are TGTGCCAGCAGCAAGGGGAGGCAAGAGACG.

Comment on this clone: From the germline J gene comes the end of the CDR3, since the read stops 3 residues before it. The chain is built from TRBV6-1 and TRBJ1-1; 7 bases map to TRBD1. This CDR3 spans 16 amino acids. Per germline, CDR1 MNHNS and CDR2 SASEGT. CDR3 region: CASSEVLVRGQPEAFF. CDR3 DNA, as far as it was read: TGTGCCAGCAGTGAAGTGTTGGTAAGGGGGCAGCCCGAA.

With respect to this clone: The DNA ends 3 residues before the CDR3 does, and the rest of the CDR3 is filled in from the germline J gene. The chain is built from TRBV19 and TRBJ2-7; 7 bases are shared with TRBD1. V was clipped by 3 bases and J by 2 bases; unmatched bases: 4. From germline, CDR1 is LNHDA and CDR2 SQIVND (reference sequence). The CDR3 is made up of 14 amino acids. CDR3 amino acids: CASSIQGQAYEQYF. The part of the CDR3 DNA that was read is TGTGCCAGTAGTATTCAAGGACAGGCCTACGAG.

On this clone itself: The read terminates 3 residues ahead of where the CDR3 ends, so the germline J gene completes it. The chain links TRBV27 to TRBJ2-1, with TRBD2 matching over 13 bases. Trimming at V came to 5 bases and at J to 4 bases, leaving 8 bases not matched to a gene. Looked up from germline, CDR1 is MNHEY and CDR2 is SMNVEV (reference sequence). The CDR3 spans 17 residues. CDR3 sequence: CASSPLTSGGLYNEQFF. Partial CDR3 DNA: TGTGCCAGCAGTCCTCTGACTAGCGGGGGGCTTTACAATGAG.

A note on this clone: The CDR3 goes on 3 residues after the read ends, and that part is filled in from the germline J gene. The chain recombines TRBV4-1 with TRBJ1-5; D not certain. Germline values: CDR1 MGHRA, CDR2 YSYEKL. Trimming removed 4 bases at V and 0 bases at J, with 7 bases between. This CDR3 is 14 amino acids long. CDR3 bases read: TGCGCCAGCAGCCCTACGGGTAGCAATCAGCCC. Translating gives CASSPTGSNQP. The full CDR3 is CASSPTGSNQPQHF.

Concerning this clone itself: The missing CDR3 end, 3 residues past where the read stops, is filled in from the germline J gene. This rearrangement joins TRBV19 to TRBJ1-2; TRBD1 matches at 10 bases. CDR3 length equals 17 residues. Germline V gene lookup returns CDR1 LNHDA and CDR2 SQIVND (reference sequence). Partial CDR3 DNA: TGTGCCAGTAGTATTCCATTTGGGGACAGGGGTCCAGATACC. It specifies CASSIPFGDRGPDT. The entire CDR3 is CASSIPFGDRGPDTYTF.

This clone counts as medium-sized (0.01 to 0.1%) by frequency. The CDR3 end is not reached by the read, which stops 3 residues before it; the germline J gene fills it in. The rearrangement joins TRBV2 to TRBJ2-2, with D perhaps TRBD2 (5 bases). The germline CDR1 and CDR2 sequences are SNHLY and FYNNEI. The CDR3 spans 16 residues. The germline V and J ends were trimmed by 7 bases and 2 bases, with 17 bases remaining between them. CDR3 loop: CASTVLGLPNTGELFF. The DNA read from the CDR3 is TGTGCCAGCACGGTCCTTGGACTCCCAAACACCGGGGAG.

About this clone itself: The read stops 3 residues short of the end of the CDR3; the missing end is completed from the germline J gene. This chain connects TRBV30 to TRBJ1-5, with 9 bases fitting TRBD1. CDR3 length equals 14 residues. Trimming took 1 base from V and 2 from J; bases not matched to a gene: 0. Per germline, CDR1 GTSNPN and CDR2 SVGIG (reference sequence). CDR3 sequence: CAWSGTGGNQPQHF. CDR3 DNA (partial): TGTGCCTGGAGTGGGACAGGGGGCAATCAGCCC. Drawing the rest from reference TRBV30 and TRBJ1-5, the complete variable domain is SQTIHQWPATLVQPVGSPLSLECTVEGTSNPNLYWYRQAAGRGLQLLFYSVGIGQISSEVPQNLSASRPQDRQFILSSKKLLLSDSGFYLCAWSGTGGNQPQHFGDGTRLSIL.

As to this clone: The observed sequence ends 3 residues before the CDR3 terminus, with the missing tail filled in from the germline J gene. The chain employs TRBV12-3 or TRBV12-4 and TRBJ1-2; 10 bases agree with TRBD1. The CDR3 length is 12 residues. CDR3 bases read: TGTGCCAGCAGTTTGGGACAGGGGGGC. It encodes CASSLGQGG. The entire CDR3 protein reads CASSLGQGGYTF.

For this clone: Sequencing ends 3 residues short of the CDR3 end; the germline J gene provides the rest. This chain joins TRBV7-6 and TRBJ2-3; 8 bases fit TRBD2. The CDR3 runs to 15 residues. V was pared by 2 bases and J by 1 base, with 2 bases of the junction left unmatched. CDR1 and CDR2 (germline): SGHVS, FNYEAQ. The CDR3 reads CASSLLGGGTDTQYF. The sequenced CDR3 bases are TGTGCCAGCAGCTTACTCGGGGGGGGCACAGATACG.

On this clone itself: The read terminates 3 residues before the CDR3 end, so the remaining end is supplied by the germline J gene. The rearrangement joins TRBV20-1 to TRBJ2-1; no clear D gene. Between the trimmed V and J ends, which lost 4 bases and 7 bases, there was a span of 17 bases. The CDR3 extends over 14 amino acids. The germline V gene encodes CDR1 DFQATT and CDR2 SNEGSKA (reference sequence). Incomplete CDR3 DNA: TGCAGTGCTATTGAGTTGCGGTTTCTAAATGAG. Its protein is CSAIELRFLNE. From start to end, the CDR3 is CSAIELRFLNEQFF.

Details on this clone: The sequenced fragment ends 3 residues before the CDR3 boundary, so the rest is inferred from the germline J gene. This chain joins TRBV7-9 and TRBJ1-1; D perhaps matches TRBD1 (5 bases). Germline V gives CDR1 SEHNR, CDR2 FQNEAQ (reference sequence). There are 13 residues in the CDR3. Trimming pared 5 bases from V and 6 bases from J, leaving 13 bases between. The sequenced CDR3 bases are TGTGCCAGCAGCCTGGGGGGAATCTCTGAA. Its translation is CASSLGGISE. The full CDR3 is CASSLGGISEAFF.

Comments on this clone: The CDR3 extends 3 residues past the end of the read, so its final part is completed from the germline J gene. This chain links TRBV7-9 with TRBJ2-2; TRBD1 aligns across 8 bases. Germline trimming cut 1 base from V and 6 bases from J; bases unmatched to any gene: 4. This CDR3 contains 15 residues. Germline V gene data show CDR1 as SEHNR and CDR2 as FQNEAQ (reference sequence). The CDR3 is CASSLVQGAAGELFF. The part of the CDR3 DNA that was read is TGTGCCAGCAGCTTAGTGCAGGGGGCCGCCGGGGAG.

For this clone: The read stops 3 residues short of the end of the CDR3; the missing end is completed from the germline J gene. This sequence joins TRBV11-2 and TRBJ1-2; possibly TRBD1 for D (6 bases). Germline V gives CDR1 SGHAT, CDR2 FQNNGV. This CDR3 region has 13 residues. CDR3 amino acids: CASSLDLAGDYTF. The CDR3 bases that were read are TGTGCCAGCAGCTTAGATCTGGCAGGGGAC.

To note about this clone: The CDR3 is cut off 3 residues early in the read; its end comes from the germline J gene. This sequence joins TRBV30 and TRBJ1-2; tentative D call: TRBD1 (5 bases). CDR3 length: 14 residues. In germline, CDR1 is GTSNPN, CDR2 SVGIG (reference sequence). Trimming stripped 2 bases from V and 4 bases from J, with 14 bases between. CDR3 sequence: CAWSFRVRSYGYTF. CDR3 DNA, as far as it was read: TGTGCCTGGAGTTTCAGGGTCCGGAGCTATGGC.

The sequenced CDR3 bases are TGTGCCAGTAGTCGCCAGGGGGGAACCGGGGAG. It yields the protein CASSRQGGTGE. The entire CDR3 protein reads CASSRQGGTGELFF. The chain combines TRBV19 with TRBJ2-2; maybe TRBD1 (7 bases). The read ends 3 residues shy of where the CDR3 ends; the end is completed using the germline J gene. Germline V gives CDR1 LNHDA, CDR2 SQIVND (reference sequence). The CDR3 loop spans 14 amino acids. The ends were cut back, 5 bases at V and 5 bases at J, with 12 bases in the middle.